The TCR beta chain described here comes from a study of cytotoxic CD8 clonotypes in ibrutinib-treated CLL. The sample holds one count of this clone. This CDR3 has 14 amino acids. CDR1 is SSHAT, CDR2 FNYEAQ, per germline (reference sequence). V was shortened by 0 bases and J by 7 bases, with 10 bases between the two germline ends. Method: immunoSEQ multiplex PCR; TCRdb's copy keeps in-frame clones and lacks some. The sample yields about 70,000 clones, approximately 90% seen once. The TCR sequence derives from a human donor with chronic lymphocytic leukemia. Here the sequenced sample was PBMCs, taken after 12 months of ibrutinib treatment. This sequence joins TRBV7-7 and TRBJ2-1, with a possible D match to TRBD2 (5 bases). The chain's CDR3 is CASSLAGKINEQFF. In DNA, the CDR3 is TGTGCCAGCAGCTTAGCCGGGAAGATAAATGAGCAGTTCTTC.